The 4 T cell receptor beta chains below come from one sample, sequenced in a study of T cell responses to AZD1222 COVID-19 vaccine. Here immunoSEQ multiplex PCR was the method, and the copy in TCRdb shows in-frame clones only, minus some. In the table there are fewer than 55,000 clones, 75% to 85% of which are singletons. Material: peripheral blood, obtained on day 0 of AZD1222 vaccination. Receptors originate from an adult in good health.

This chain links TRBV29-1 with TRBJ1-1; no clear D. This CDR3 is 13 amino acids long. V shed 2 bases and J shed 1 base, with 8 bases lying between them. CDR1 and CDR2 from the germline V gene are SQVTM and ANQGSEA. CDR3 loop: CSVEFRQNTEAFF. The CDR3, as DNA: TGCAGCGTTGAATTTCGGCAGAACACTGAAGCTTTCTTT.

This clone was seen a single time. The DNA for the CDR3 is TGTGCCAGCAGCGTAGCAGTCTCTGGAAACACCATATATTTT. It encodes CASSVAVSGNTIYF. The gene calls are TRBV9 and TRBJ1-3; the D is unclear. CDR1 SGDLS and CDR2 YYNGEE come from the germline V gene. V was pared by 0 bases and J by 0 bases, with 4 bases between. The CDR3 runs to 14 residues.

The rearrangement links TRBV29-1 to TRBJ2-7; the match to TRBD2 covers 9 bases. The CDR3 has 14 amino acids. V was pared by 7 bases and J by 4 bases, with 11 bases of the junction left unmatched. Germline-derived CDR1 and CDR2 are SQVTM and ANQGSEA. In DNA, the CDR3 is TGCAGCGCCGGAGAGGTAGCGGGAGAATACGAGCAGTACTTC. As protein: CSAGEVAGEYEQYF.

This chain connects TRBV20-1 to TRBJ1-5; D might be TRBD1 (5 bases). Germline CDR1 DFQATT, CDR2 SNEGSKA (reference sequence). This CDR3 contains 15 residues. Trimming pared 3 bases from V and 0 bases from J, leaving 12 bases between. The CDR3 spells CSASGGGNSNQPQHF. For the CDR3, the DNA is TGCAGTGCTAGTGGGGGGGGGAATAGCAATCAGCCCCAGCATTTT.